Below are 16 T cell receptor beta chains sequenced from a single sample in a study of T cells in Graves' hyperthyroidism and ophthalmopathy. Amplified TCR beta CDR3 regions came from RNA transcripts. An initial round of RT-PCR targeting the TCR CDR3 relied on the HTBI primer set. TCRdb re-called the multiplex PCR reads with MiXCR, one entry per CDR3 protein. The sample includes tens of thousands of distinct CDR3 sequences, around half of them seen just once. Material: blood. The receptor source for this set is a woman aged 50 to 60 with Graves' hyperthyroidism that later progressed to Graves' ophthalmopathy.

The chain recombines TRBV20-1 with TRBJ2-3, with 9 bases matching TRBD2. The V gene's germline CDR1 is DFQATT and CDR2 SNEGSKA (reference sequence). J gave up 2 bases and V 0 bases, and 12 bases lay outside the gene matches. CDR3 length equals 18 residues. CDR3 in DNA: TGCAGTGCTAGAGAATGGTACTTAGCGGGAGTATCCACAGATACGCAGTATTTT. Translated, it gives CSAREWYLAGVSTDTQYF.

The V gene is TRBV19, the J gene TRBJ1-6, with D perhaps matching TRBD1 (5 bases). Germline lookup yields CDR1 LNHDA and CDR2 SQIVND (reference sequence). V was shortened by 1 base and J by 9 bases, with 7 bases between the two germline ends. The length of the CDR3 is 13 residues. In DNA form, the CDR3 reads TGTGCCAGTAGTATAGGGACAAGTTCACCCCTCCACTTT. Its translation is CASSIGTSSPLHF.

This rearrangement joins TRBV29-1 to TRBJ2-5, with D perhaps matching TRBD1 or TRBD2 (5 bases each). The CDR3 is 11 residues long. Germline V gives CDR1 SQVTM, CDR2 ANQGSEA. V lost 4 bases to trimming and J lost 2 bases, with 5 bases between them. The CDR3 sequence is CSVGGQETQYF. In DNA, the CDR3 is TGCAGCGTTGGGGGGCAAGAGACCCAGTACTTC.

This chain uses TRBV11-3 with TRBJ1-2, with 9 bases that match TRBD1. Germline-derived CDR1 and CDR2 are SGHNT and YENEEA. CDR3 size: 18 residues. Losses at the gene ends were 3 bases for V and 3 bases for J; bases not matched to a gene: 14. The CDR3 loop is CASSFVRDRDHLYYGYTF. CDR3 nucleotides: TGTGCCAGCAGCTTTGTGCGGGACAGGGACCATCTTTACTATGGCTACACCTTC.

The chain recombines TRBV7-9 with TRBJ2-7; 12 nucleotides line up with TRBD1. V lost 5 bases and J lost 7; bases outside the gene matches: 9. CDR3 size: 15 residues. The V gene's germline CDR1 is SEHNR and CDR2 FQNEAQ (reference sequence). The DNA for the CDR3 is TGTGCCAGCAGCCCACCGGGACAGGGGGCTTGGGAGCAGTACTTC. Encoded protein: CASSPPGQGAWEQYF. Full variable domain (missing parts from reference TRBV7-9 and TRBJ2-7): DTGVSQNPRHKITKRGQNVTFRCDPISEHNRLYWYRQTLGQGPEFLTYFQNEAQLEKSRLLSDRFSAERPKGSFSTLEIQRTEQGDSAMYLCASSPPGQGAWEQYFGPGTRLTVT.

In its sample, this clonotype was seen many times. The chain is built from TRBV20-1 and TRBJ2-3; a weak D match, TRBD2 (5 bases). The CDR3 runs to 14 residues. The germline CDR1 and CDR2 sequences are DFQATT and SNEGSKA (reference sequence). V gave up 5 bases and J gave up 2 bases, with 14 bases separating them. Here the CDR3 reads CSAGGELVTDTQYF. In DNA form, the CDR3 reads TGCAGTGCTGGTGGGGAGCTGGTCACAGATACGCAGTATTTT.

The rearrangement joins TRBV19 to TRBJ1-5, with D hard to call. The CDR3 length is 16 residues. Between the trimmed V and J ends, which lost 5 bases and 3 bases, there was a span of 17 bases. CDR1 and CDR2 from the germline V gene are LNHDA and SQIVND (reference sequence). The CDR3 sequence is CASSLSAVSYNQPQHF. CDR3 DNA: TGTGCCAGTAGTCTTTCGGCGGTCTCCTACAATCAGCCCCAGCATTTT. Filled out from reference TRBV19 and TRBJ1-5, the complete variable domain reads DGGITQSPKYLFRKEGQNVTLSCEQNLNHDAMYWYRQDPGQGLRLIYYSQIVNDFQKGDIAEGYSVSREKKESFPLTVTSAQKNPTAFYLCASSLSAVSYNQPQHFGDGTRLSIL.

The chain links TRBV15 to TRBJ2-7; TRBD2 matches 7 bases. After removal of 3 bases from V and 3 bases from J, the junction contained 14 bases not matched to a gene. The CDR3 has 17 residues. CDR1 is LNHNV and CDR2 is YYDKDF in the germline V gene (reference sequence). The CDR3 bases are TGTGCCACCAGCAGTGCTAGGGACGCTGGGAGGGTCTACGAGCAGTACTTC. It codes for CATSSARDAGRVYEQYF.

This clonotype has a count of ten or more. This chain links TRBV28 with TRBJ2-7; 7 bases match TRBD1. J gave up 0 bases and V 3 bases, and 2 bases lay outside the gene matches. CDR3 length equals 14 residues. From germline, CDR1 is MDHEN and CDR2 SYDVKM. CDR3 DNA: TGTGCCAGCAGTTTCAGGGGGTTCTCCTACGAGCAGTACTTC. The encoded protein is CASSFRGFSYEQYF.

In this sample, this clonotype turned up many times. The genes are TRBV5-4 and TRBJ2-1; 12 bases fit TRBD2. Trimming took 5 bases from V and 6 from J; bases not matched to a gene: 6. Germline-derived CDR1 and CDR2 are SGHNT and YYREEE (reference sequence). The CDR3 covers 15 residues. In DNA, the CDR3 is TGTGCCAGCAGGCTGGGACTAGCGGGCTTCAATGAGCAGTTCTTC. Protein: CASRLGLAGFNEQFF.

The chain links TRBV20-1 to TRBJ1-5; TRBD1 might be the D (6 bases). CDR1 and CDR2 (germline): DFQATT, SNEGSKA (reference sequence). This CDR3 is 16 amino acids long. V lost 2 bases and J 0 bases, leaving 14 bases between the germline ends. The CDR3 region is CSARQGLFDSNQPQHF. Written as DNA, the CDR3 is TGCAGTGCTAGACAGGGGCTCTTCGATAGCAATCAGCCCCAGCATTTT.

The chain is built from TRBV4-1 and TRBJ2-5; D is perhaps TRBD1 (6 bases). This CDR3 spans 15 amino acids. Germline CDR1 MGHRA, CDR2 YSYEKL. Deletions cut 0 bases from V and 5 bases from J, with 13 bases between. CDR3 DNA sequence: TGCGCCAGCAGCCAAGATCAGGGGACGGGCGAGACCCAGTACTTC. It codes for CASSQDQGTGETQYF.

This clonotype was picked up many times. The chain employs TRBV19 and TRBJ2-7; 7 nucleotides line up with TRBD2. The length of the CDR3 is 16 residues. The V segment lost 1 base and the J segment 3 bases; nucleotides outside the gene matches: 9. Germline V lookup: CDR1 LNHDA, CDR2 SQIVND (reference sequence). The CDR3 nucleotides are TGTGCCAGTAGTATAGTCAAGCGGGACGGCAGCTACGAGCAGTACTTC. It encodes CASSIVKRDGSYEQYF.

This clonotype was recorded many times. The CDR3 DNA reads TGTGCCAGCAGTTACTCGAAGACTAGCGGGAGTTGGCGGGGTCCCTACGAGCAGTACTTC. Translated: CASSYSKTSGSWRGPYEQYF. The V gene is TRBV6-2 or TRBV6-3, the J gene TRBJ2-7; TRBD2 matches at 12 bases. The junction had 14 bases not matched to a gene; V was cut back by 0 bases and J by 2 bases. The CDR3 is made up of 20 amino acids. Germline values: CDR1 MNHEY, CDR2 SVGEGT.

The V and J genes are TRBV6-5 and TRBJ2-5, with TRBD1 identical over 7 bases. Trimming at V came to 6 bases and at J to 5 bases, leaving 15 bases not matched to a gene. The germline V gene encodes CDR1 MNHEY and CDR2 SVGAGI. The CDR3 is made up of 16 amino acids. The CDR3 DNA is TGTGCCAGCAGACTACAGGGGTCAGGCACCGGGGAGACCCAGTACTTC. Amino acids: CASRLQGSGTGETQYF.

V gene TRBV20-1 combines with J gene TRBJ2-7; 10 bases are a match to TRBD2. The CDR3 is 16 residues long. CDR1 is DFQATT, CDR2 SNEGSKA, per germline (reference sequence). V lost 6 bases, J lost 5 bases, and 16 bases stayed unmatched. The CDR3 spells CSAVTYSTSGTHEQYF. As DNA, the CDR3 is TGCAGTGCCGTTACCTACTCTACTAGCGGGACGCACGAGCAGTACTTC.